Listed below are T cell receptor beta chains from one sample, sequenced in a study of T cell changes during pregnancy in multiple sclerosis. This table comes from immunoSEQ multiplex PCR, and its TCRdb copy is limited to in-frame clones, with some not included. The sample includes about 60,000 clones, 92% of them seen just once. This specimen was peripheral blood, taken in the first trimester of pregnancy. The origin of the receptors is a female donor with multiple sclerosis, enrolled in a pregnancy study. CDR3s include the opening cysteine and the closing phenylalanine or tryptophan. D genes are given only for firm matches. Clone size appears in some rows only: once, few, many, or a class for an expanded clone.

D gene: TRBD2
V gene: TRBV6-1
clone size: .
J gene: TRBJ2-1
CDR3 protein: CASSEALAGGINEQFF
CDR3 DNA: TGTGCCAGCAGTGAAGCGCTAGCGGGGGGTATAAATGAGCAGTTCTTC

D gene: .
V gene: TRBV7-3
clone size: once
J gene: TRBJ2-5
CDR3 protein: CASSRRGLGETQYF
CDR3 DNA: TGTGCCAGCAGCCGGCGGGGGCTCGGAGAGACCCAGTACTTC

D gene: .
V gene: TRBV14
clone size: .
J gene: TRBJ2-1
CDR3 protein: CASSHRPQGLYNEQFF
CDR3 DNA: TGTGCCAGCAGCCACCGGCCTCAGGGGCTGTACAATGAGCAGTTCTTC

D gene: TRBD2
V gene: TRBV9
clone size: .
J gene: TRBJ2-5
CDR3 protein: CASSGPGLAGLETQYF
CDR3 DNA: TGTGCCAGCAGCGGACCGGGACTAGCGGGGTTAGAGACCCAGTACTTC

D gene: TRBD1
V gene: TRBV6-5
clone size: .
J gene: TRBJ1-2
CDR3 protein: CASSSPGDSHYGYTF
CDR3 DNA: TGTGCCAGCAGCAGCCCCGGGGACAGCCACTATGGCTACACCTTC

D gene: TRBD2
V gene: TRBV7-3
clone size: .
J gene: TRBJ2-2
CDR3 protein: CASSGGGAGGELFF
CDR3 DNA: TGTGCCAGCAGCGGCGGGGGGGCTGGCGGGGAGCTGTTTTTT

D gene: TRBD1
V gene: TRBV28
clone size: once
J gene: TRBJ1-2
CDR3 protein: CASRADRVYGYTF
CDR3 DNA: TGTGCCAGCAGGGCTGACAGGGTCTATGGCTACACCTTC

D gene: TRBD1
V gene: TRBV11-1
clone size: .
J gene: TRBJ1-2
CDR3 protein: CASSRTGFRSYTF
CDR3 DNA: TGTGCCAGCAGCCGGACAGGGTTTCGTAGCTACACCTTC

D gene: TRBD1
V gene: TRBV6-5
clone size: .
J gene: TRBJ2-3
CDR3 protein: CASSPGQGWTDTQYF
CDR3 DNA: TGTGCCAGCAGTCCGGGACAGGGGTGGACAGATACGCAGTATTTT

D gene: TRBD2
V gene: TRBV9
clone size: .
J gene: TRBJ2-6
CDR3 protein: CASSSQPLAGYSGANVLTF
CDR3 DNA: TGTGCCAGCAGCTCCCAACCACTAGCGGGGTACTCTGGGGCCAACGTCCTGACTTTC

D gene: .
V gene: TRBV19
clone size: .
J gene: TRBJ1-6
CDR3 protein: CASRPPRVAPLHF
CDR3 DNA: TGTGCCAGCCGGCCACCCCGGGTGGCTCCCCTCCACTTT

D gene: TRBD1
V gene: TRBV4-3
clone size: .
J gene: TRBJ1-1
CDR3 protein: CASSHEVGTGSTEAFF
CDR3 DNA: TGCGCCAGCAGCCATGAGGTCGGGACAGGGAGCACTGAAGCTTTCTTT

D gene: .
V gene: TRBV6-4
clone size: .
J gene: TRBJ1-6
CDR3 protein: CASSEYEGPLHF
CDR3 DNA: TGTGCCAGCAGTGAATACGAGGGCCCCCTCCACTTT

D gene: TRBD2
V gene: TRBV5-1
clone size: .
J gene: TRBJ2-7
CDR3 protein: CASSSRAGGNYEQYF
CDR3 DNA: TGCGCCAGCAGCTCCCGGGCGGGGGGAAACTACGAGCAGTACTTC

D gene: .
V gene: TRBV7-2
clone size: .
J gene: TRBJ2-7
CDR3 protein: CASSPQRGGAYEQYF
CDR3 DNA: TGTGCCAGCAGCCCACAAAGGGGCGGGGCCTACGAGCAGTACTTC

D gene: TRBD2
V gene: TRBV29-1
clone size: .
J gene: TRBJ2-2
CDR3 protein: CSVEGSSSGYTGELFF
CDR3 DNA: TGCAGCGTTGAAGGGTCGTCTAGCGGTTACACCGGGGAGCTGTTTTTT

D gene: .
V gene: TRBV7-3
clone size: once
J gene: TRBJ2-7
CDR3 protein: CASSLMGQGTYEQYF
CDR3 DNA: TGTGCCAGCAGCTTAATGGGGCAGGGCACCTACGAGCAGTACTTC

D gene: .
V gene: TRBV19
clone size: .
J gene: TRBJ2-7
CDR3 protein: CASSTNDGNEQYF
CDR3 DNA: TGTGCCAGTAGTACCAACGACGGGAACGAGCAGTACTTC

D gene: TRBD1
V gene: TRBV19
clone size: .
J gene: TRBJ1-1
CDR3 protein: CASSIEDRAEAFF
CDR3 DNA: TGTGCCAGTAGTATAGAGGACAGGGCTGAAGCTTTCTTT

D gene: .
V gene: TRBV10-3
clone size: .
J gene: TRBJ2-5
CDR3 protein: CATARESQETQYF
CDR3 DNA: TGTGCCACCGCCCGGGAAAGCCAAGAGACCCAGTACTTC

D gene: TRBD1
V gene: TRBV10-1
clone size: .
J gene: TRBJ2-1
CDR3 protein: CASRKADRSSSYNEQFF
CDR3 DNA: TGCGCCAGCAGAAAAGCGGACAGGTCTAGCTCCTACAATGAGCAGTTCTTC

D gene: .
V gene: TRBV5-6
clone size: once
J gene: TRBJ1-3
CDR3 protein: CASSLELSGNTIYF
CDR3 DNA: TGTGCCAGCAGCTTGGAACTCTCTGGAAACACCATATATTTT

D gene: .
V gene: TRBV6-1
clone size: .
J gene: TRBJ1-5
CDR3 protein: CASSELRPGDQPQHF
CDR3 DNA: TGTGCCAGCAGTGAACTCCGGCCCGGGGATCAGCCCCAGCATTTT

D gene: TRBD2
V gene: TRBV9
clone size: .
J gene: TRBJ2-7
CDR3 protein: CASSVGGTSGGQYF
CDR3 DNA: TGTGCCAGCAGCGTAGGGGGCACAAGCGGGGGGCAGTACTTC

D gene: .
V gene: TRBV15
clone size: once
J gene: TRBJ2-5
CDR3 protein: CATSRDRAGSGAQYF
CDR3 DNA: TGTGCCACCAGCAGAGATCGCGCGGGTTCAGGGGCCCAGTACTTC

D gene: TRBD1
V gene: TRBV7-2
clone size: .
J gene: TRBJ1-2
CDR3 protein: CASSSGQPGSTF
CDR3 DNA: TGTGCCAGCAGCTCGGGACAGCCGGGCTCCACCTTC

D gene: TRBD2
V gene: TRBV4-2
clone size: .
J gene: TRBJ2-2
CDR3 protein: CASSQDAAGANTGELFF
CDR3 DNA: TGTGCCAGCAGCCAAGATGCGGCGGGGGCGAACACCGGGGAGCTGTTTTTT

D gene: .
V gene: TRBV4-3
clone size: once
J gene: TRBJ1-6
CDR3 protein: CASSQEISSYNSPLHF
CDR3 DNA: TGCGCCAGCAGCCAAGAAATCAGCTCCTATAATTCACCCCTCCACTTT

D gene: .
V gene: TRBV18
clone size: .
J gene: TRBJ1-2
CDR3 protein: CASSPQTNYGYTF
CDR3 DNA: TGTGCCAGCTCACCGCAGACTAACTATGGCTACACCTTC

D gene: .
V gene: TRBV7-2
clone size: .
J gene: TRBJ2-5
CDR3 protein: CASSLRGTQYF
CDR3 DNA: TGTGCCAGCAGCTTAAGGGGGACCCAGTACTTC

D gene: .
V gene: TRBV5-6
clone size: .
J gene: TRBJ2-7
CDR3 protein: CASTRGSRLSYEQYF
CDR3 DNA: TGTGCCAGCACCCGAGGGTCCAGACTTAGTTACGAGCAGTACTTC

D gene: TRBD2
V gene: TRBV9
clone size: .
J gene: TRBJ2-1
CDR3 protein: CASSAGTSSYNEQFF
CDR3 DNA: TGTGCCAGTTCAGCGGGGACTAGCTCCTACAATGAGCAGTTCTTC

D gene: TRBD1
V gene: TRBV4-2
clone size: once
J gene: TRBJ2-5
CDR3 protein: CASSQGGGQGEETQYF
CDR3 DNA: TGTGCCAGCAGCCAAGGCGGGGGACAGGGCGAAGAGACCCAGTACTTC

D gene: TRBD1
V gene: TRBV29-1
clone size: .
J gene: TRBJ1-2
CDR3 protein: CSVYAGQTNYGYTF
CDR3 DNA: TGCAGCGTTTATGCGGGACAGACTAACTATGGCTACACCTTC

D gene: .
V gene: TRBV19
clone size: .
J gene: TRBJ2-3
CDR3 protein: CASSQGTDTQYF
CDR3 DNA: TGTGCCAGTAGTCAGGGCACAGATACGCAGTATTTT

D gene: .
V gene: TRBV7-2
clone size: .
J gene: TRBJ2-7
CDR3 protein: CASSPREIGEQYF
CDR3 DNA: TGTGCCAGCAGCCCCAGGGAAATCGGCGAGCAGTACTTC

D gene: TRBD1
V gene: TRBV2
clone size: .
J gene: TRBJ1-5
CDR3 protein: CASSSGQGGNQPQHF
CDR3 DNA: TGTGCCAGCAGTTCCGGACAGGGGGGCAATCAGCCCCAGCATTTT

D gene: TRBD1
V gene: TRBV7-9
clone size: .
J gene: TRBJ1-1
CDR3 protein: CASSGRTGQEAFF
CDR3 DNA: TGTGCCAGCAGCGGTAGGACAGGGCAAGAGGCTTTCTTT

D gene: .
V gene: TRBV21-1
clone size: .
J gene: TRBJ1-3
CDR3 protein: CASSKQNRGGNTIYF
CDR3 DNA: TGTGCCAGCAGCAAGCAGAACAGGGGAGGAAACACCATATATTTT

D gene: .
V gene: TRBV29-1
clone size: once
J gene: TRBJ1-2
CDR3 protein: CSVETKLYGYTF
CDR3 DNA: TGCAGCGTTGAAACCAAACTCTATGGCTACACCTTC

D gene: TRBD2
V gene: TRBV7-9
clone size: once
J gene: TRBJ2-5
CDR3 protein: CASSLAGTSGVTGGETQYF
CDR3 DNA: TGTGCCAGCAGCTTAGCCGGAACTAGCGGGGTCACCGGGGGGGAGACCCAGTACTTC

D gene: TRBD1
V gene: TRBV4-3
clone size: few
J gene: TRBJ1-2
CDR3 protein: CASSQVGTADYGYTF
CDR3 DNA: TGCGCCAGCAGCCAAGTTGGGACAGCGGACTATGGCTACACCTTC

D gene: TRBD1
V gene: TRBV5-1
clone size: .
J gene: TRBJ2-1
CDR3 protein: CASRTSGQGVSGEQFF
CDR3 DNA: TGCGCCAGCAGGACCTCAGGACAGGGGGTGAGTGGTGAGCAGTTCTTC

D gene: .
V gene: TRBV19
clone size: .
J gene: TRBJ2-5
CDR3 protein: CASSMRAGWTQYF
CDR3 DNA: TGTGCCAGTAGTATGAGGGCAGGTTGGACCCAGTACTTC

D gene: .
V gene: TRBV4-2
clone size: once
J gene: TRBJ2-7
CDR3 protein: CASSQDQQSYEQYF
CDR3 DNA: TGTGCCAGCAGCCAAGATCAACAGTCCTACGAGCAGTACTTC

D gene: .
V gene: TRBV25-1
clone size: .
J gene: TRBJ1-1
CDR3 protein: CASSGGFRTEAFF
CDR3 DNA: TGTGCCAGCAGTGGAGGGTTTCGGACTGAAGCTTTCTTT